Listed below are T cell receptor beta chains from one sample, sequenced in a study of shared clonotypes between healthy human individuals. TCRdb's table, derived via immunoSEQ multiplex PCR, lists solely in-frame clones and lacks some. The sample yields around 1,000,000 clones, 70% to 85% seen once. The sample taken for sequencing was memory CD4+ T cells from PBMCs. The receptor source for this set is a young man in good health. Some clones in this sample may be carry-over from other donors' samples. Each CDR3 is given with its conserved first and last residue. A D gene is named only where the DNA matches it firmly. Clone sizes are given selectively: once, few, many, or a class where the clone is expanded.

TRBD1,TRBJ2-3,.,TRBV6-1,TGTGCCAGCAGTGGCCGCCGGGACAGACTCACAGATACGCAGTATTTT,CASSGRRDRLTDTQYF
.,TRBJ2-4,.,TRBV15,TGTGCCACCAGCAGAGATCCGGGACTGACAAACATTCAGTACTTC,CATSRDPGLTNIQYF
.,TRBJ2-6,.,TRBV7-2,TGTGCCAGCAGCGCTACTGGGGCCAACGTCCTGACTTTC,CASSATGANVLTF
.,TRBJ2-7,.,TRBV14,TGTGCCAGCAGCCAAGAGAGCGCCCAGGCCTACGAGCAGTACTTC,CASSQESAQAYEQYF
.,TRBJ1-5,.,TRBV4-1,TGCGCCAGCAGCGCCGAACAGGGAAGTCGTCAGCCCCAGCATTTT,CASSAEQGSRQPQHF
TRBD2,TRBJ2-7,.,TRBV7-6,TGTGCCAGCAGCGCCCGACTAGCGGGAAACTACGAGCAGTACTTC,CASSARLAGNYEQYF
TRBD2,TRBJ2-1,.,TRBV2,TGTGCCAGCAGTGAAGAAGCGGGAGACTACAATGAGCAGTTCTTC,CASSEEAGDYNEQFF
TRBD1,TRBJ1-3,.,TRBV2,TGTGCCAGCAGTGGACAGGGTAGGAGCTCTGGAAACACCATATATTTT,CASSGQGRSSGNTIYF
TRBD2,TRBJ2-3,.,TRBV6-5,TGTGCCAGCAGTCGGACTAGGGCAGATACGCAGTATTTT,CASSRTRADTQYF
.,TRBJ2-2,once,TRBV18,TGTGCCAGCTCGTTCAGGGGCCCCCCGAACACCGGGGAGCTGTTTTTT,CASSFRGPPNTGELFF
.,TRBJ2-2,.,TRBV5-1,TGCGCCAGCAGCTTGGGTATCGGGGGCAACACCGGGGAGCTGTTTTTT,CASSLGIGGNTGELFF
.,TRBJ1-1,.,TRBV6-1,TGTGCCAGCAGTCCTAAGGATAGGGGTCGGGCTGAAGCTTTCTTT,CASSPKDRGRAEAFF
.,TRBJ2-7,.,TRBV14,TGTGCCAGCAGCCGATCCGGAGGAGCTTCCTACGAGCAGTACTTC,CASSRSGGASYEQYF
.,TRBJ1-5,.,TRBV19,TGTGCCAGTAGTATCCCACCCCAGGGTCATCAGCCCCAGCATTTT,CASSIPPQGHQPQHF
TRBD1,TRBJ1-2,.,TRBV4-3,TGCGCCAGCAGCCAAGAGTGGCGGACAGGAGGCGGCTACACCTTC,CASSQEWRTGGGYTF
.,TRBJ1-5,.,TRBV30,TGTGCCTGGAGTGTGGGCATTAATCAGCCCCAGCATTTT,CAWSVGINQPQHF
.,TRBJ2-7,.,TRBV5-5,TGTGCCAGCAGCTTGTTGCAGGCTCCCCACGAGCAGTACTTC,CASSLLQAPHEQYF
.,TRBJ1-1,.,TRBV11-3,TGTGCCAGCAGCTTATACGGGACCACTGAAGCTTTCTTT,CASSLYGTTEAFF
.,TRBJ2-6,.,TRBV11-2,TGTGCCAGCAGCTTAGAGGGACACCTCCGCTCTGGGGCCAACGTCCTGACTTTC,CASSLEGHLRSGANVLTF
.,TRBJ1-2,.,TRBV5-6,TGTGCCAGCAGCCCTGGACCTGCGGAGTTTCCTAACTATGGCTACACCTTC,CASSPGPAEFPNYGYTF
TRBD1,TRBJ1-1,once,TRBV5-4,TGTGCCAGCAGCGAGCCGACAGGGTCGAACACTGAAGCTTTCTTT,CASSEPTGSNTEAFF
.,TRBJ1-1,.,TRBV11-3,TGTGCCAGCAGCCTACAGGGCGTGGGGACTGAAGCTTTCTTT,CASSLQGVGTEAFF
.,TRBJ2-5,.,TRBV2,TGTGCCAGCAGTCCCCGGATAGGGGCTGAGGAGACCCAGTACTTC,CASSPRIGAEETQYF
.,TRBJ2-7,.,TRBV5-1,TGCGCCAGCAGCTTCTCAGTTGAGCAGTACTTC,CASSFSVEQYF
.,TRBJ1-5,.,TRBV19,TGTGCCAGTAGTAAAAAAACAGGGCTTGATAATCAGCCCCAGCATTTT,CASSKKTGLDNQPQHF
TRBD2,TRBJ2-5,few,TRBV7-6,TGTGCCAGCAGCTTAGTGGCGGGGGGCGCGGGCGCCCAGTACTTC,CASSLVAGGAGAQYF
.,TRBJ1-1,.,TRBV30,TGTGCCTGGAGTGCCTCGTGGGGGGACACTGAAGCTTTCTTT,CAWSASWGDTEAFF
.,TRBJ2-5,.,TRBV7-2,TGTGCCAGCAGCTCTCTTGGAGAGACCCAGTACTTC,CASSSLGETQYF
TRBD2,TRBJ2-2,.,TRBV4-2,TGTGCCAGCAGCCAAACACCCGCGGTTATAGCGGGAGGTGGCGGGGAGCTGTTTTTT,CASSQTPAVIAGGGGELFF
.,TRBJ2-5,once,TRBV5-1,TGCGCCAGCAGCTTACAGGGCGGTGGAGAGACCCAGTACTTC,CASSLQGGGETQYF
.,TRBJ2-5,once,TRBV5-4,TGTGCCAGCAGCTCGGCCGGGGTCCAAGAGACCCAGTACTTC,CASSSAGVQETQYF
.,TRBJ2-2,.,TRBV5-4,TGTGCCAGCAGCTCCCCCGTGGGGCGTGGGGGCGGGGAGCTGTTTTTT,CASSSPVGRGGGELFF
TRBD1,TRBJ1-3,.,TRBV10-3,TGTGCCATCAGTGCCGGGGACAGGGGAAACACCATATATTTT,CAISAGDRGNTIYF
TRBD1,TRBJ1-3,once,TRBV9,TGTGCCAGCAGCGCCGAAAGGGACAGGGGGTTTGGAAACACCATATATTTT,CASSAERDRGFGNTIYF
.,TRBJ1-1,few,TRBV25-1,TGTGCCAGCAGTGAAGTTGGCGGACTCACTGAAGCTTTCTTT,CASSEVGGLTEAFF
.,TRBJ2-7,.,TRBV5-4,TGTGCCAGCAGCCCCGGGTTTCGGGGAGGCGAGCAGTACTTC,CASSPGFRGGEQYF
.,TRBJ2-1,.,TRBV5-1,TGCGCCAGCAGCTTGGAGGACACCGGGACTCGAGCGCTGTTCTTC,CASSLEDTGTRALFF
TRBD2,TRBJ2-5,few,TRBV11-1,TGTGCCAGCAGACTAGCGGGAGCTTTAGGGGAGACCCAGTACTTC,CASRLAGALGETQYF
.,TRBJ2-5,.,TRBV6-1,TGTGCCAGCAGTCAAAGCGGAAATCAGGAGACCCAGTACTTC,CASSQSGNQETQYF
TRBD2,TRBJ2-2,.,TRBV19,TGTGCCAGTAGTATCTCAACGGGAGGTAGCAGCGGGGAGCTGTTTTTT,CASSISTGGSSGELFF
.,TRBJ2-4,many,TRBV4-1,TGCGCCAGCAGCCCCGTGGGGTCCGGCCGAGCCAAAAACATTCAGTACTTC,CASSPVGSGRAKNIQYF
.,TRBJ2-3,.,TRBV29-1,TGCAGCGTTGAGGGAGGCAGGGGTGCAGATACGCAGTATTTT,CSVEGGRGADTQYF
TRBD2,TRBJ2-2,.,TRBV25-1,TGTGCCAGTGCCGCTAGCGGAGCGAACACCGGGGAGCTGTTTTTT,CASAASGANTGELFF
TRBD2,TRBJ2-7,once,TRBV4-1,TGCGCCAGCAGCCAAGGAGGGAAGGGACTAAGGTACTTC,CASSQGGKGLRYF
TRBD2,TRBJ2-2,few,TRBV9,TGTGCCAGCAGTCCCCGCGGGAGTGCGGTCGGGGAGCTGTTTTTT,CASSPRGSAVGELFF
.,TRBJ2-1,.,TRBV6-1,TGTGCCACCTCTTCTGTCGCGGGCTACAATGAGCAGTTCTTC,CATSSVAGYNEQFF
.,TRBJ2-1,.,TRBV19,TGTGCCAGTAGTACACCCTTCCAGGGAAATTACAATGAGCAGTTCTTC,CASSTPFQGNYNEQFF
.,TRBJ2-3,.,TRBV7-3,TGTGCCAGCAGCCGTGACAGCGGCACAGATACGCAGTATTTT,CASSRDSGTDTQYF
.,TRBJ2-5,.,TRBV14,TGTGCCAGCAGCCAATTTGGTAGCAGCCAAGAGACCCAGTACTTC,CASSQFGSSQETQYF
.,TRBJ2-5,.,TRBV6-1,TGTGCCAGCAGCAATGTGTGGTGGGAGACCCAGTACTTC,CASSNVWWETQYF
.,TRBJ2-3,.,TRBV7-2,TGTGCCAGCAGCTTAGCCGGCAGGGCCACAGATACGCAGTATTTT,CASSLAGRATDTQYF